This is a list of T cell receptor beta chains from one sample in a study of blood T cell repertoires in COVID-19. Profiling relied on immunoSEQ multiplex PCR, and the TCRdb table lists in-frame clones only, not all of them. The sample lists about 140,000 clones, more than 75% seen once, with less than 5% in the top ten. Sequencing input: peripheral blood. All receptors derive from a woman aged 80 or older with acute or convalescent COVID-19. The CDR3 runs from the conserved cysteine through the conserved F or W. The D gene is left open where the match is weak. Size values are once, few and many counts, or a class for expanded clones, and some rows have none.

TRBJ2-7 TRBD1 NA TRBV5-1 CASSLRGDRDYEQYF TGCGCCAGCAGCTTACGAGGCGACAGGGACTACGAGCAGTACTTC
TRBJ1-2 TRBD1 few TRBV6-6 CASSADRGTGYTF TGTGCCAGCAGTGCGGACAGGGGAACGGGCTACACCTTC
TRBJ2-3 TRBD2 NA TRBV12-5 CASGLVRGGTTDTQYF TGTGCTAGTGGTTTGGTACGCGGGGGGACCACAGATACGCAGTATTTT
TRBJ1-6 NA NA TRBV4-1 CASRESSYNSPLHF TGCGCCAGCAGAGAGAGCTCCTATAATTCACCCCTCCACTTT
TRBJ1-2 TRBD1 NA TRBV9 CASSVFVTGTSTF TGTGCCAGCAGCGTTTTCGTGACAGGGACCAGCACCTTC
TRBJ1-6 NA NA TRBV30 CAWTNSPYNSPLHF TGTGCCTGGACTAATTCCCCCTATAATTCACCCCTCCACTTT
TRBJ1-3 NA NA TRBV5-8 CASSRRLAGNTIYF TGTGCCAGCAGCAGGAGGTTGGCTGGAAACACCATATATTTT
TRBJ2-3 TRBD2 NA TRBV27 CASSSVTSGGADTQYF TGTGCCAGCAGTTCAGTTACTAGCGGGGGAGCAGATACGCAGTATTTT
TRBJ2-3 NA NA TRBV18 CATRWGDTDTQYF TGTGCGACCCGCTGGGGGGACACAGATACGCAGTATTTT
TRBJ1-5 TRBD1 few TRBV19 CASSPPWTGGDQPQHF TGTGCCAGTAGTCCCCCTTGGACAGGGGGGGATCAGCCCCAGCATTTT
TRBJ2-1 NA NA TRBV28 CASNPRAAYNEQFF TGTGCCAGCAACCCAAGAGCGGCTTACAATGAGCAGTTCTTC
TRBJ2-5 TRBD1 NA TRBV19 CASSISGTEQETQYF TGTGCCAGTAGTATTTCCGGGACAGAGCAAGAGACCCAGTACTTC
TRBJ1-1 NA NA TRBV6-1 CASSEGRNMNTEAFF TGTGCCAGCAGTGAAGGGCGGAACATGAACACTGAAGCTTTCTTT
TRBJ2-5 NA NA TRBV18 CASSPRSEETQYF TGTGCCAGCTCACCTCGCTCGGAAGAGACCCAGTACTTC
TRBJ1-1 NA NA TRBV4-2 CASSQFIGRKENTEAFF TGTGCCAGCAGCCAGTTTATCGGGAGAAAGGAGAACACTGAAGCTTTCTTT
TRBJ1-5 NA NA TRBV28 CASYAAVRNQPQHF TGTGCCAGCTATGCGGCAGTGAGGAATCAGCCCCAGCATTTT
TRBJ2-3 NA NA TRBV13 CASSGSGKTDTQYF TGTGCCAGCAGCGGATCAGGGAAGACAGATACGCAGTATTTT
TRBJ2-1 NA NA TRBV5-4 CASSLSSDNFRAFF TGTGCCAGCAGCTTGTCTAGCGATAATTTCCGTGCGTTCTTC
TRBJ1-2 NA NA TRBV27 CASTKGGTGGIYGYTF TGTGCCAGCACCAAGGGAGGTACCGGAGGAATCTATGGCTACACCTTC
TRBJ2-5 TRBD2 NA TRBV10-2 CASSEGLAGAPGETQYF TGCGCCAGCAGTGAGGGACTAGCGGGGGCCCCGGGAGAGACCCAGTACTTC
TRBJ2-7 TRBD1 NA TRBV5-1 CASSPGQGSYEQYF TGCGCCAGCAGCCCGGGACAGGGGAGCTACGAGCAGTACTTC
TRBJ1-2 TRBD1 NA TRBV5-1 CASSFTTGMDYGYTF TGCGCCAGCAGCTTTACGACAGGGATGGACTATGGCTACACCTTC
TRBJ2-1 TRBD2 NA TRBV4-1 CASSETFLAGVGEQFF TGCGCCAGCAGCGAAACTTTCCTAGCGGGAGTGGGTGAGCAGTTCTTC
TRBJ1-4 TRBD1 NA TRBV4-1 CASSPLDRGAEKLFF TGCGCCAGCAGCCCCCTGGACAGGGGGGCTGAAAAACTGTTTTTT
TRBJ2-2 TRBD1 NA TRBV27 CASSSRAGGLTGELFF TGTGCCAGCAGTTCTCGGGCAGGGGGATTAACCGGGGAGCTGTTTTTT
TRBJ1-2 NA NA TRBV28 CASREIRVGADGYTF TGTGCCAGCAGAGAAATTAGGGTAGGGGCGGATGGCTACACCTTC
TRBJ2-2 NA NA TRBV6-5 CASRLDSSGRELFF TGTGCCAGCAGACTCGACAGTTCCGGCCGGGAGCTGTTTTTT
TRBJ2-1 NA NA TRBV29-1 CSVDLQSYNEQFF TGCAGCGTTGACCTCCAGTCCTACAATGAGCAGTTCTTC
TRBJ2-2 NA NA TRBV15 CATSRVYVGELFF TGTGCCACCAGCAGAGTATATGTGGGGGAGCTGTTTTTT
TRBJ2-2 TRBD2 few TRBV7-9 CASSSTRSSSGSYTGELFF TGTGCCAGCAGCTCAACCCGGTCCTCTAGCGGGAGTTACACCGGGGAGCTGTTTTTT
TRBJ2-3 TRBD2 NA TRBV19 CASSTGGSSTDTQYF TGTGCCAGTAGTACCGGGGGGTCTAGCACAGATACGCAGTATTTT
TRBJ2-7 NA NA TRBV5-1 CASSEGLNYEQYF TGCGCCAGCAGCGAAGGACTCAACTACGAGCAGTACTTC
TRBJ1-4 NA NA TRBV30 CAWSRGQVEKLFF TGTGCCTGGAGTCGTGGCCAAGTTGAAAAACTGTTTTTT
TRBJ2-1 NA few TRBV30 CAWSDRFTNNEQFF TGTGCCTGGAGTGACCGTTTCACTAACAATGAGCAGTTCTTC
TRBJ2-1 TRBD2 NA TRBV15 CATTSLLAGFSEQFF TGTGCCACCACGAGTTTACTAGCGGGATTCTCTGAGCAGTTCTTC
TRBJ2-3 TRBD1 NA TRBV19 CASTTGDSHTDTQYF TGTGCCAGTACCACCGGGGACAGTCACACAGATACGCAGTATTTT
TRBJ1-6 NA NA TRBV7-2 CASSLTGSYNSPLHF TGTGCCAGCAGCTTAACGGGCTCCTATAATTCACCCCTCCACTTT
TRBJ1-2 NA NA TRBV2 CASIPRGGVYGYTF TGTGCCAGCATTCCTCGGGGGGGAGTCTATGGCTACACCTTC